This T cell receptor beta chain was retrieved from a study of T cells in tuberculosis (dated by TCRdb to the late 2010s). Regarding the study in general: To characterize T cells specific for the mycobacterial lipid antigen glucose monomycolate (GMM), the study used CD1B tetramers together with high-throughput TCR immunosequencing.

The CD1B tetramers were loaded with C32 glucose monomycolate that had been purified from Rhodococcus equi. PBMC were thawed, rested overnight, stained with a GMM-loaded CD1B tetramer, a Live/Dead dye and anti-CD3, and then sorted on a FACS Aria II. A deliberately high sort gate was set for tetramer-positive cells to avoid sequencing tetramer-negative cells. Before cryopreservation, the PBMC used for tetramer sorting had been depleted of CD14-expressing monocytes for a separate study. Antigen-specific T cells were sorted from a handful of healthy South African adults using GMM-loaded CD1B tetramers. TCR-alpha and TCR-beta chains were sequenced unpaired, so chain pairing information was not available. TCR libraries were generated with the immunoSEQ multiplex PCR assay, using TCR-beta and/or TCR-alpha/delta assays for each sample. Amplified TCR libraries were sequenced on the Illumina high-throughput platform. The paper's processing steps were these. Clustering and dimensionality reduction were performed using pairwise TCRdist distances among GMM-specific receptors from ex vivo sorted or in vitro expanded T cells. Sequence motifs defined by gene usage and CDR3 content were tested for enrichment in tetramer-positive versus tetramer-negative populations. TCRdb took this table from immuneACCESS and kept in-frame rearrangements with V and J called. Such tables lack part of the clones; where checked against another copy, unresolved V genes explain under half of the gap, and the rest is unexplained. V, J and clone size are those of that table, while D and trimming were read from the DNA. The sample table on file contains 62 clones.

The study at large found these results: The ex vivo tetramer-positive cells included over 350 unique TCR-alpha and around 600 unique TCR-beta sequences. T cells binding the CD1B-GMM tetramer with low affinity may have been missed by the stringent sort gate.

A note on this clone: No much larger clonotype is one base removed from it; base qualities were not supplied.

V is cut by 5 bases and J by 4 bases, and the space between the germline ends is 23 bases. CDR3 length: 17 amino acids, cysteine to phenylalanine. Only the CDR3 DNA stays, 51 bases, in frame from base 1. Taken from the germline V gene, the CDR1 and CDR2 loops are SGHVT and SQSDAQ. The sequence joins TRBV7-4 to TRBJ1-2, with TRBD1 perhaps the D gene, on 5 matching bases. Specimen: CD1b-GMM tetramer-positive cells sorted from PBMCs. Taken with the paper, the label for cell subset or site translates to: T cells binding glucose monomycolate-loaded CD1B tetramer, sorted ex vivo. The clonotype originates from an adult woman with latent tuberculosis. The CDR3: CASSARVPARKTYGYTF. The sequenced DNA: TGTGCCAGCAGCGCCAGGGTTCCAGCTCGAAAGACCTATGGCTACACCTTC.